These 30 T cell receptor beta chains came from one sample sequenced in a study of PD-L1 blockade in urothelial cancer. The data were produced by immunoSEQ multiplex PCR, yet TCRdb's version contains in-frame clones alone and is incomplete. In the table there are tens of thousands of clones, around 90% of which are singletons. Specimen: PBMCs, collected around atezolizumab (anti-PD-L1) treatment. The receptor source for this set is a woman between 70 and 85 years old with urothelial cancer.

With respect to this clone: The same CDR3 also results from other DNA sequences found in this sample. V is TRBV5-1 and J is TRBJ2-3; D may be TRBD2 (6 bases). The CDR3 runs to 14 residues. Trimming took 2 bases from V and 1 from J, leaving 8 bases between them. Germline V lookup: CDR1 SGHRS, CDR2 YFSETQ. The DNA of the CDR3 is TGCGCCAGCAGCTTTGGCGGGGGCACAGATACGCAGTATTTT. This sequence encodes CASSFGGGTDTQYF.

The CDR3: CASSYLPAEHQETQYF. In DNA form, the CDR3 reads TGTGCCAGCAGTTACCTTCCAGCGGAACACCAAGAGACCCAGTACTTC. The chain is built from TRBV6-6 and TRBJ2-5; D is possibly TRBD2 (5 bases). Germline V gene data show CDR1 as MNHNY and CDR2 as SVGAGI (reference sequence). The CDR3 sequence is 16 residues long. Trimming removed 2 bases at V and 0 bases at J, with 13 bases between.

J is TRBJ2-7 and V is TRBV28; 12 positions agree with TRBD1. CDR1 is MDHEN and CDR2 is SYDVKM in the germline V gene. With V trimmed by 6 bases and J by 3 bases, 12 bases remained unmatched. The CDR3 loop spans 17 amino acids. Here the CDR3 reads CASRTPGQGAINYEQYF. The CDR3 DNA is TGTGCCAGCAGAACCCCGGGACAGGGGGCGATCAACTACGAGCAGTACTTC.

This chain uses TRBV7-3 with TRBJ2-1, with 11 bases matching TRBD2. This CDR3 comprises 15 residues. V lost 5 bases and J lost 2; bases outside the gene matches: 2. Germline V lookup: CDR1 SGHTA, CDR2 FQGTGA. CDR3 sequence (DNA): TGTGCCAGCAGCCCGACTAGCGGGACCTACAATGAGCAGTTCTTC. Its protein is CASSPTSGTYNEQFF.

The gene calls are TRBV2 and TRBJ1-2; a weak D match, TRBD1 (5 bases). The germline V gene has CDR1 SNHLY and CDR2 FYNNEI. V was trimmed by 6 bases and J by 7 bases, leaving 15 bases between them. There are 13 residues in the CDR3. The CDR3 nucleotides are TGTGCCAGCAGCCCAGGGTTAAGGGGTGGCTACACCTTC. Translated: CASSPGLRGGYTF. Full variable domain (rest looked up from reference TRBV2 and TRBJ1-2): EPEVTQTPSHQVTQMGQEVILRCVPISNHLYFYWYRQILGQKVEFLVSFYNNEISEKSEIFDDQFSVERPDGSNFTLKIRSTKLEDSAMYFCASSPGLRGGYTFGSGTRLTVV.

The chain employs TRBV9 and TRBJ2-6, with a weak D call TRBD2 (5 bases). The CDR3 length is 13 residues. V lost 7 bases to trimming and J lost 3 bases, with 8 bases between them. CDR1 is SGDLS and CDR2 is YYNGEE in the germline V gene. For the CDR3, the DNA is TGTGCCAGCTCCCGGGGTGGGGCCAACGTCCTGACTTTC. This translates into CASSRGGANVLTF. Supplemented by reference TRBV9 and TRBJ2-6, the full variable domain reads DSGVTQTPKHLITATGQRVTLRCSPRSGDLSVYWYQQSLDQGLQFLIQYYNGEERAKGNILERFSAQQFPDLHSELNLSSLELGDSALYFCASSRGGANVLTFGAGSRLTVL.

The V and J genes are TRBV21-1 and TRBJ2-7; the table's D call, TRBD2, has no DNA check behind it. TRBV21-1 is a listed pseudogene. The CDR3 sequence is 17 residues long. The CDR3 DNA sequence: TGTGCCAGCAGCAAACGACACACCCAGCGGGAGCTTTGCGAGCAGTACTTC. This codes for CASSKRHTQRELCEQYF.

V usage is TRBV18 and J usage is TRBJ2-1, with TRBD2 identical over 9 bases. CDR1 and CDR2 (germline): KGHSH, LQKENI. V dropped 3 bases and J dropped 8; count of bases not matched to a gene: 11. This CDR3 contains 16 residues. The CDR3 sequence is CASSPPGLAVTYEQFF. CDR3 sequence (DNA): TGTGCCAGCTCACCGCCGGGACTAGCTGTCACTTATGAGCAGTTCTTC. The entire variable domain, with the rest obtained from reference TRBV18 and TRBJ2-1, is as follows: NAGVMQNPRHLVRRRGQEARLRCSPMKGHSHVYWYRQLPEEGLKFMVYLQKENIIDESGMPKERFSAEFPKEGPSILRIQQVVRGDSAAYFCASSPPGLAVTYEQFFGPGTRLTVL.

The chain combines TRBV11-3 with TRBJ2-5; 12 positions match TRBD2. Germline V gene lookup returns CDR1 SGHNT and CDR2 YENEEA. After removal of 6 bases from V and 1 base from J, the junction contained 6 bases not matched to a gene. This CDR3 is 16 amino acids long. In DNA form, the CDR3 reads TGTGCCAGCAGTAACGGACTAGCGGGAAGCCAAGAGACCCAGTACTTC. Amino acids: CASSNGLAGSQETQYF.

The chain has TRBV19 and TRBJ2-2; no clear D. Trimming stripped 5 bases from V and 2 bases from J, with 12 bases between. The CDR3 contains 15 residues. Germline V gene lookup returns CDR1 LNHDA and CDR2 SQIVND (reference sequence). The DNA for the CDR3 is TGTGCCAGTAGTTTGGTAGCCACCAACACCGGGGAGCTGTTTTTT. Its translation: CASSLVATNTGELFF.

This rearrangement joins TRBV15 to TRBJ1-1, with no clear D. The ends were cut back, 6 bases at V and 3 bases at J, with 8 bases in the middle. The CDR3 is 12 residues long. Germline values: CDR1 LNHNV, CDR2 YYDKDF (reference sequence). The CDR3 here is CATRRRDTEAFF. CDR3 DNA sequence: TGTGCCACCAGGAGGAGGGACACTGAAGCTTTCTTT.

The genes are TRBV5-4 and TRBJ1-6; perhaps TRBD1 as D (5 bases). V was clipped by 1 base and J by 0 bases, with 8 bases between them. Per the germline V gene, CDR1 is SGHNT and CDR2 is YYREEE (reference sequence). This CDR3 spans 16 amino acids. CDR3 protein: CASSLRQSSYNSPLHF. Here the CDR3 DNA reads TGTGCCAGCAGCTTGAGACAGAGCTCCTATAATTCACCCCTCCACTTT.

This clone has a single count. This sequence joins TRBV6-4 and TRBJ1-1, with TRBD1 as a possible D gene (5 bases). Per the germline V gene, CDR1 is MRHNA and CDR2 is SNTAGT. Trimming took 3 bases from V and 5 from J, leaving 10 bases between them. This CDR3 is 13 amino acids long. The CDR3 loop is CASSESSGTEAFF. For the CDR3, the DNA is TGTGCCAGCAGTGAGTCATCAGGGACTGAAGCTTTCTTT.

The chain couples TRBV7-9 to TRBJ1-4; the match to TRBD1 covers 7 bases. CDR3 length: 16 residues. Germline CDR1 and CDR2: SEHNR and FQNEAQ (reference sequence). The V and J ends lost 5 bases and 8 bases, in that order; junction bases with no gene match: 14. DNA for the CDR3: TGTGCCAGCAGCGAAAGATCGGGACAGCGAGAGGAAAAACTGTTTTTT. Its translation: CASSERSGQREEKLFF. Full variable domain (missing parts from reference TRBV7-9 and TRBJ1-4): DTGVSQNPRHKITKRGQNVTFRCDPISEHNRLYWYRQTLGQGPEFLTYFQNEAQLEKSRLLSDRFSAERPKGSFSTLEIQRTEQGDSAMYLCASSERSGQREEKLFFGSGTQLSVL.

The sample holds a few counts of this clone. The V call is TRBV5-4, the J call TRBJ1-1; maybe TRBD1 (5 bases). Germline V gene data show CDR1 as SGHNT and CDR2 as YYREEE (reference sequence). The V end was cut by 0 bases, the J end by 2 bases, with 11 bases between. The CDR3 spans 15 residues. CDR3 nucleotide sequence: TGTGCCAGCAGCTTGGGTCGGGGGACCAACACTGAAGCTTTCTTT. As protein: CASSLGRGTNTEAFF.

The CDR3 nucleotides are TGTGCCAGCAGCTTAGGGGCGAACAATGAGCAGTTCTTC. This sequence encodes CASSLGANNEQFF. The chain has TRBV7-3 and TRBJ2-1, with a possible D match to TRBD1 (5 bases). This CDR3 contains 13 residues. V gave up 2 bases and J gave up 5 bases, with 7 bases separating them. Germline CDR1 is SGHTA and CDR2 is FQGTGA.

The rearrangement links TRBV9 to TRBJ2-7; 8 nucleotides align to TRBD2. V was pared by 4 bases and J by 3 bases, with 12 bases of the junction left unmatched. The CDR3 contains 16 residues. Germline V gives CDR1 SGDLS, CDR2 YYNGEE. Written as DNA, the CDR3 is TGTGCCAGCAGCCAGAACAGGGCGGGGGGAGTCTACGAGCAGTACTTC. Amino acid sequence: CASSQNRAGGVYEQYF.

V and J are TRBV7-2 and TRBJ2-7; D might be TRBD2 (6 bases). The CDR3 consists of 13 residues. The ends were cut back, 3 bases at V and 4 bases at J, with 10 bases in the middle. CDR1 and CDR2 from the germline V gene are SGHTA and FQGNSA. The CDR3 DNA follows: TGTGCCAGCAGCTTGGGACTCCGGTACGAGCAGTACTTC. It specifies CASSLGLRYEQYF.

The rearrangement joins TRBV6-5 to TRBJ2-7, with TRBD1 identical over 9 bases. The germline gives CDR1 MNHEY, CDR2 SVGAGI. Trimming took 9 bases from V and 3 from J; bases not matched to a gene: 6. The CDR3 is 13 residues long. The CDR3 sequence is CASGGTGNYEQYF. The CDR3 DNA reads TGTGCCAGTGGTGGGACAGGGAACTACGAGCAGTACTTC.

The gene calls are TRBV30 and TRBJ2-7; TRBD1 matches at 9 bases. The CDR3 runs 13 residues. With V trimmed by 5 bases and J by 3 bases, 5 bases remained unmatched. CDR1 GTSNPN and CDR2 SVGIG come from the germline V gene (reference sequence). This chain's CDR3 is CAWVRDRDYEQYF. DNA of the CDR3: TGTGCCTGGGTCCGGGACAGGGACTACGAGCAGTACTTC.

V and J are TRBV7-2 and TRBJ2-5; D gene ambiguous. V lost 2 bases to trimming and J lost 1 base, with 8 bases between them. Germline V gene sequence: CDR1 SGHTA, CDR2 FQGNSA. The CDR3 totals 14 residues. The CDR3 sequence is CASSLYGSQETQYF. The CDR3 coding sequence is TGTGCCAGCAGCTTATATGGCTCCCAAGAGACCCAGTACTTC. Using reference TRBV7-2 and TRBJ2-5 for the parts outside the CDR3, the full variable domain is GAGVSQSPSNKVTEKGKDVELRCDPISGHTALYWYRQSLGQGLEFLIYFQGNSAPDKSGLPSDRFSAERTGGSVSTLTIQRTQQEDSAVYLCASSLYGSQETQYFGPGTRLLVL.

This clone was seen once. The rearrangement links TRBV5-1 to TRBJ2-7; 11 bases fit TRBD2. The CDR3 has 14 residues. V was clipped by 2 bases and J by 7 bases; unmatched bases: 5. Per germline, CDR1 SGHRS and CDR2 YFSETQ. DNA of the CDR3: TGCGCCAGCAGCTTAACTAGCGGGAGTGGGGAGCAGTACTTC. It translates to CASSLTSGSGEQYF.

DNA of the CDR3: TGTGCCAGCAGCGCCATAACCGGGACAGGGAATGGCTACACCTTC. This sequence encodes CASSAITGTGNGYTF. The chain links TRBV9 to TRBJ1-2; 9 nucleotides agree with TRBD1. The CDR3 length is 15 residues. Germline-derived CDR1 and CDR2 are SGDLS and YYNGEE. The J segment lost 6 bases and the V segment lost 3 bases, leaving 9 bases of the junction unmatched.

This clone was counted a single time. This rearrangement joins TRBV19 to TRBJ1-2, with D tentatively TRBD1 (6 bases). V was clipped by 6 bases and J by 3 bases, with 14 bases between them. The germline gives CDR1 LNHDA, CDR2 SQIVND (reference sequence). The CDR3 spans 14 residues. The CDR3 nucleotides are TGTGCCAGTAGCTCCCGTACAGGGCACTATGGCTACACCTTC. Translated, it gives CASSSRTGHYGYTF.

On this clone itself: This sample also contains other DNA sequences that code for the same CDR3. The chain couples TRBV9 to TRBJ2-5; 9 bases map to TRBD2. This CDR3 has 14 amino acids. Germline V CDR1 and CDR2: SGDLS, YYNGEE. The V and J ends lost 0 bases and 5 bases, in that order; junction bases with no gene match: 2. CDR3 coding DNA: TGTGCCAGCAGCGTAGGGGCGGGGGGGGAGACCCAGTACTTC. Protein product: CASSVGAGGETQYF.

CDR3 sequence (DNA): TGTGCCACCAGCACCAGGAACACCGGGGAGCTGTTTTTT. It codes for CATSTRNTGELFF. The V gene is TRBV15, the J gene TRBJ2-2; no firm D call. The ends were cut back, 4 bases at V and 1 base at J, with 4 bases in the middle. Germline V CDR1 and CDR2: LNHNV, YYDKDF (reference sequence). This CDR3 spans 13 amino acids.

This clone was seen once. This chain uses TRBV11-2 with TRBJ2-4, with D tentatively TRBD1 (5 bases). The CDR3 covers 13 residues. CDR1 and CDR2 (germline): SGHAT, FQNNGV. Trimming removed 4 bases at V and 7 bases at J, with 11 bases between. The chain's CDR3 is CASSSTWGNIQYF. CDR3 nucleotide sequence: TGTGCCAGCAGCTCGACCTGGGGCAACATTCAGTACTTC.

V is TRBV7-2 and J is TRBJ2-7, with unresolved D. Germline V gene sequence: CDR1 SGHTA, CDR2 FQGNSA. This CDR3 contains 12 residues. V lost 5 bases, J lost 2 bases, and 7 bases lay in between. The CDR3 sequence: CASSPHAYEQYF. In DNA form, the CDR3 reads TGTGCCAGCAGCCCACACGCCTACGAGCAGTACTTC.

V and J are TRBV30 and TRBJ1-4; a weak D match, TRBD1 (5 bases). The CDR3 is made up of 14 amino acids. Germline V gene lookup returns CDR1 GTSNPN and CDR2 SVGIG (reference sequence). V shed 4 bases and J shed 3 bases, with 12 bases lying between them. The CDR3 region has the DNA TGTGCCTGGATGGTGCAGGGATCTAATGAAAAACTGTTTTTT. This translates into CAWMVQGSNEKLFF.

The rearrangement joins TRBV19 to TRBJ2-7; 8 nucleotides match TRBD1. From germline, CDR1 is LNHDA and CDR2 SQIVND (reference sequence). With V trimmed by 3 bases and J by 0 bases, 4 bases remained unmatched. This CDR3 comprises 15 residues. CDR3 loop: CASSIGQGTSYEQYF. The CDR3 coding sequence is TGTGCCAGTAGTATCGGACAGGGAACCTCCTACGAGCAGTACTTC.